This T cell receptor (beta chain) emerged from a study of regulatory T cells in long-lasting Graves disease. Findings and limits, study-wide: Persistent disease was associated with favored TRBV28 usage and with favored use of TRBJ1-2 and TRBJ2-5.

iRepertoire HTBI primers and Arm-PCR of CDR3 regions built TCR beta libraries. From the multiplex PCR reads, TCRdb called clonotypes with MiXCR, one entry per CDR3 protein. The sample has some 220,000 distinct CDR3 sequences, roughly 20% seen once. Time point denoted: newly diagnosed GD, antithyroid drugs for less than 3 months. PBMC RNA served as the TCR library source. Graves' disease diagnosis followed American Thyroid Association guidelines. J gave up 6 bases and V 5 bases, and 4 bases lay outside the gene matches. CDR1 and CDR2 from the germline V gene are MDHEN and SYDVKM. The CDR3 consists of 15 residues. The table lists this clonotype with many counts. Its antigen is undetermined. These data were also filed under a second study, of T cells in Graves' hyperthyroidism and ophthalmopathy.

The genes are TRBV28 and TRBJ2-2; 12 nucleotides match TRBD2. The receptor comes from a woman under 40 with Graves disease. This specimen consisted of peripheral blood mononuclear cells (PBMCs), obtained at new diagnosis, from a patient treated with antithyroid drugs. The CDR3 nucleotides read TGTGCCAGCAGTGAGCCTAGCGGGGGGGCCGGGGAGCTGTTTTTT. This codes for CASSEPSGGAGELFF.